This T cell receptor (beta chain) was identified during a study of CD8 T cells in Susac syndrome. Worth noting for this clonotype: Antigen specificity is unknown.

The multiple sclerosis control group was made up of treatment-naive patients with stable or active relapsing-remitting disease. TEMRA cells were enriched by FACS, while CD8+ and CD4+ T cells were obtained through a negative isolation that was performed magnetically. Whole-study results and caveats: The study's TCR sequencing and HLA analysis drew on a certain number of individuals. That number was acknowledged as relatively small.

The RNA, roughly 0.5 to 1 ug, was put through reverse transcription using random hexamers. The amplification used immunoSEQ multiplex PCR on TCR beta CDR3; it spanned 54 Vbeta and 13 Jbeta. MiXCR was run by TCRdb on the immunoSEQ multiplex PCR reads, yielding one entry per CDR3 protein. The top ten clones hold roughly 0.088% of a sample with 150,000 to 200,000 distinct CDR3 sequences, about 95% of them seen once. This CDR3 spans 13 amino acids. Germline lookup yields CDR1 KGHSH and CDR2 LQKENI. The ends were cut back, 6 bases at V and 6 bases at J, with 15 bases in the middle. Input material: CD4+ T cells from PBMCs. This chain connects TRBV18 to TRBJ2-7; perhaps TRBD2 as D (5 bases). The source is a human donor with multiple sclerosis. CDR3 coding DNA: TGTGCCAGCTCCGCCCGGAGAGGGTTCGAGCAGTACTTC. It specifies CASSARRGFEQYF.